The clone carrying this TCR beta chain was detected only a few times. The trim removed 3 bases at V and 4 bases at J, leaving 8 bases unmatched. CDR1 and CDR2 from the germline V gene are SGHKS and YYEKEE (reference sequence). CDR3 size: 15 residues. Profiled with immunoSEQ multiplex PCR; TCRdb holds only in-frame clones, not every one. The sample has 60,000 to 80,000 clones; roughly 84% are singletons. This sample is drawn from a study of blood T cell repertoires in COVID-19. The chain is built from TRBV5-5 and TRBJ2-5, with 8 bases lining up with TRBD2. The origin of this receptor is a man aged 45-65 years with active COVID-19. The specimen sequenced was peripheral blood. This CDR3 reads CASSSSGGTRETQYF. In nucleotides, the CDR3 is TGTGCCAGCAGCTCCTCGGGAGGGACCAGAGAGACCCAGTACTTC. The whole variable domain, remainder taken from reference TRBV5-5 and TRBJ2-5, is DAGVTQSPTHLIKTRGQQVTLRCSPISGHKSVSWYQQVLGQGPQFIFQYYEKEERGRGNFPDRFSARQFPNYSSELNVNALLLGDSALYLCASSSSGGTRETQYFGPGTRLLVL.